This TCR beta chain was captured in a study of cytomegalovirus exposure and HLA in healthy donors. About this clone: Its antigen is not known.

Broader study findings: Cytomegalovirus-associated TCR beta chains were listed, numbering 150 to 200. Several of the most significant clusters appeared linked to common viral pathogens, based on a later analysis. Accounts indicate the classifier identified cytomegalovirus status with strong specificity and sensitivity.

The PCR employed 60 Vbeta primers together with 13 Jbeta primers. TCRdb keeps only in-frame clones here, not all; method: immunoSEQ multiplex PCR. The table has 220,000 or so clones, about 75% seen once; the top ten hold less than 2%. Germline V lookup: CDR1 KGHSH, CDR2 LQKENI. The CDR3 has 13 amino acids. V lost 3 bases to trimming and J lost 0 bases, with 5 bases between them. The rearrangement links TRBV18 to TRBJ1-2; no definite D call. The source of this sequence is a woman aged 25 to 39 in good health and CMV-seronegative. Sequencing input: PBMCs. The CDR3 region is CASSPSPNYGYTF. The CDR3 DNA is TGTGCCAGCTCACCGAGTCCTAACTATGGCTACACCTTC.